This TCR beta chain originates from a study of T-cell reconstitution after alpha-beta-depleted transplantation in children. V was clipped by 0 bases and J by 2 bases, with 8 bases between them. The CDR3 runs to 14 residues. Germline V CDR1 and CDR2: SEHNR, FQNEAQ (reference sequence). A TCRbeta library incorporating unique molecular identifiers was prepared. TCRdb ran MiXCR on the PCR reads and lists one entry per CDR3 protein. The repertoire holds about 600,000 distinct CDR3 sequences, with more than 9% as singletons. The sequence was obtained from a human donor who donated a stem cell graft to a child with acute myeloid leukemia. This specimen consisted of PBMCs from the stem cell graft donor, obtained from the stem cell graft. The chain carries TRBV7-9 and TRBJ2-7; a possible D gene is TRBD2 (6 bases). The CDR3 loop is CASSLAAGTYEQYF. Written as DNA, the CDR3 is TGTGCCAGCAGCTTAGCGGCGGGGACCTACGAGCAGTACTTC.